The 20 T cell receptor beta chains in this list originate from one sample, sequenced in a study of regulatory T cells in long-lasting Graves disease. Time point given: persistent/refractory GD, antithyroid drugs over 5 years with positive TRAb. From RNA extracted from PBMCs, the TCR library was made. Building the TCR beta libraries relied on iRepertoire HTBI primers, and CDR3 regions underwent Arm-PCR. From the multiplex PCR reads, TCRdb called clonotypes with MiXCR, one entry per CDR3 protein. This sample has about 470,000 distinct CDR3 sequences, with 20% to 25% found just once. The sample here was peripheral blood mononuclear cells (PBMCs), taken when the disease was refractory, from a patient treated with antithyroid drugs. The receptors here all came from a female donor with Graves disease.

This clonotype was recorded many times. The chain couples TRBV12-3 or TRBV12-4 to TRBJ2-2; tentatively, D is TRBD2 (5 bases). The CDR3 has 16 amino acids. Deletions cut 5 bases from V and 1 base from J, with 14 bases between. CDR3 nucleotides: TGTGCCAGCAGTGGCAGGAGGAGACTGAACACCGGGGAGCTGTTTTTT. This translates into CASSGRRRLNTGELFF.

V is TRBV20-1 and J is TRBJ1-4, with 10 bases aligning to TRBD1. V shed 2 bases and J 8 bases; nucleotides not matched to a gene: 5. CDR3 length: 14 amino acids. Germline CDR1 is DFQATT and CDR2 is SNEGSKA (reference sequence). The CDR3 spells CSARRQGAREKLFF. CDR3 DNA sequence: TGCAGTGCTAGAAGACAGGGGGCGCGCGAAAAACTGTTTTTT.

This clonotype was counted between two and nine times. The chain couples TRBV7-9 to TRBJ1-4, with a weak D call TRBD1 (5 bases). The CDR3 consists of 14 residues. CDR1 and CDR2 from the germline V gene are SEHNR and FQNEAQ (reference sequence). V lost 4 bases, J lost 8 bases, and 14 bases lay in between. The CDR3 reads CASSSPGGDEKLFF. The CDR3 DNA sequence: TGTGCCAGCAGCTCCCCCGGGGGGGACGAAAAACTGTTTTTT.

This clonotype was counted only a few times. The V and J genes are TRBV7-8 and TRBJ2-5, with TRBD1 matching 7 bases. Germline V gene data show CDR1 as SGHVS and CDR2 as FQNEAQ. V lost 1 base to trimming and J lost 5 bases; unmatched junction nucleotides: 7. The CDR3 consists of 15 residues. CDR3 coding DNA: TGTGCCAGCAGCTTAGAGTTAGGGGGCCGGGAGACCCAGTACTTC. This codes for CASSLELGGRETQYF.

This clonotype showed up just a few times. CDR3 bases: TGTGCCAGCAGTGTAACTAGCGCTCTCCACGAGCAGTACTTC. Protein: CASSVTSALHEQYF. The chain couples TRBV6-2 or TRBV6-3 to TRBJ2-7, with 7 bases aligning to TRBD2. This CDR3 has 14 amino acids. After removal of 5 bases from V and 5 bases from J, the junction contained 9 bases not matched to a gene. Germline CDR1 MNHEY, CDR2 SVGEGT.

This clonotype has at least ten counts. The rearrangement uses TRBV7-9 and TRBJ1-1; D unclear. The ends were cut back, 3 bases at V and 3 bases at J, with 14 bases in the middle. Germline-derived CDR1 and CDR2 are SEHNR and FQNEAQ (reference sequence). This CDR3 has 15 amino acids. CDR3 sequence (DNA): TGTGCCAGCAGCTTTCCCACTCGAGTGGACACTGAAGCTTTCTTT. Amino acids: CASSFPTRVDTEAFF. Using reference TRBV7-9 and TRBJ1-1 for the parts outside the CDR3, the full variable domain is DTGVSQNPRHKITKRGQNVTFRCDPISEHNRLYWYRQTLGQGPEFLTYFQNEAQLEKSRLLSDRFSAERPKGSFSTLEIQRTEQGDSAMYLCASSFPTRVDTEAFFGQGTRLTVV.

This clonotype was counted ten times or more. The J gene is TRBJ2-7, the V gene TRBV15; TRBD2 aligns across 10 bases. J gave up 5 bases and V 2 bases, and 6 bases lay outside the gene matches. CDR1 LNHNV and CDR2 YYDKDF come from the germline V gene (reference sequence). This CDR3 spans 15 amino acids. DNA for the CDR3: TGTGCCACCAGCAGAAGCGGGAGGGCACCCCACGAGCAGTACTTC. Translated: CATSRSGRAPHEQYF.

This clonotype was recorded a few times. This chain connects TRBV20-1 to TRBJ1-6; no clear D gene. V lost 0 bases to trimming and J lost 7 bases, with 7 bases between them. Per germline, CDR1 DFQATT and CDR2 SNEGSKA (reference sequence). The CDR3 is made up of 13 amino acids. The CDR3 DNA reads as TGCAGTGCTAGAGAGGGCGGCAATTCACCCCTCCACTTT. It specifies CSAREGGNSPLHF.

The V and J genes are TRBV25-1 and TRBJ2-1; 8 bases map to TRBD2. The germline V gene has CDR1 MGHDK and CDR2 SYGVNS. V dropped 4 bases and J dropped 9; count of bases not matched to a gene: 8. The CDR3 is 14 residues long. The CDR3 nucleotides read TGTGCCAGCAGTGGCAGGACTAGCTTGGGTGAGCAGTTCTTC. Translating it yields CASSGRTSLGEQFF.

This clonotype has a count of ten or more. The chain joins TRBV12-3 or TRBV12-4 to TRBJ1-2; D remains ambiguous. V dropped 1 base and J dropped 4 bases, with 7 bases sitting between them. This CDR3 comprises 13 residues. In DNA form, the CDR3 reads TGTGCCAGCAGTTTAGGGATTCTCTATGGCTACACCTTC. It encodes CASSLGILYGYTF.

There are many counts of this clonotype. This sequence joins TRBV27 and TRBJ2-7, with TRBD1 matching 7 bases. Germline assignment: CDR1 MNHEY and CDR2 SMNVEV (reference sequence). The CDR3 has 16 amino acids. V lost 4 bases to trimming and J lost 3 bases; unmatched junction nucleotides: 12. In nucleotides, the CDR3 is TGTGCCAGCAGTTCACTTCCGGGACAGCTAGACTACGAGCAGTACTTC. Translation gives CASSSLPGQLDYEQYF.

This clonotype was seen only a few times. CDR3 DNA: TGTGCCAGTAGTATGCAGGGACCGAACACTGAAGCTTTCTTT. Its translation is CASSMQGPNTEAFF. This rearrangement joins TRBV19 to TRBJ1-1; D may be TRBD1 (5 bases). CDR3 size: 14 residues. CDR1 and CDR2 (germline): LNHDA, SQIVND (reference sequence). Trimming left V 3 bases short and J 1 base short, with 9 bases between.

This clonotype was detected many times. The V gene is TRBV28, the J gene TRBJ1-3; 7 bases align to TRBD1. V trimming: 5 bases; J trimming: 6 bases; junction bases outside the gene matches: 10. The V gene's germline CDR1 is MDHEN and CDR2 SYDVKM. The CDR3 is made up of 15 amino acids. The CDR3 is CASSTTRTGLNTIYF. The CDR3 region has the DNA TGTGCCAGCAGTACTACTCGGACAGGTTTAAACACCATATATTTT.

There are a few counts of this clonotype. V gene TRBV3-1 combines with J gene TRBJ1-5; the match to TRBD1 covers 10 bases. Losses at the gene ends were 1 base for V and 3 bases for J; bases not matched to a gene: 6. CDR1 LGHDT and CDR2 YNNKEL come from the germline V gene (reference sequence). This CDR3 has 17 amino acids. CDR3 region: CASSQASGTGVNQPQHF. The CDR3 DNA follows: TGTGCCAGCAGCCAAGCCTCCGGGACAGGGGTCAATCAGCCCCAGCATTTT.

The chain employs TRBV27 and TRBJ2-1; 7 nucleotides agree with TRBD2. V was pared by 3 bases and J by 2 bases, with 7 bases of the junction left unmatched. Germline loops: CDR1 MNHEY, CDR2 SMNVEV (reference sequence). The CDR3 extends over 16 amino acids. In nucleotides, the CDR3 is TGTGCCAGCAGTTTTTGGGCGAGCGGGGCCTACAATGAGCAGTTCTTC. It specifies CASSFWASGAYNEQFF.

In its sample, this clonotype was seen a few times. The rearrangement uses TRBV6-1 and TRBJ1-1, with 10 bases identical to TRBD1. The junction had 10 bases not matched to a gene; V was cut back by 9 bases and J by 0 bases. Germline V gene lookup returns CDR1 MNHNS and CDR2 SASEGT. The CDR3 length is 16 residues. CDR3 loop: CASPLMGQGLNTEAFF. The CDR3 nucleotides read TGTGCCAGTCCGCTAATGGGACAGGGGCTGAACACTGAAGCTTTCTTT.

The rearrangement joins TRBV7-9 to TRBJ2-6; the match to TRBD2 covers 7 bases. After removal of 3 bases from V and 6 bases from J, the junction contained 8 bases not matched to a gene. This CDR3 is built from 16 residues. CDR1 is SEHNR and CDR2 is FQNEAQ in the germline V gene (reference sequence). CDR3 in DNA: TGTGCCAGCAGCTTTGGCGGGAGTATATCGGCCAACGTCCTGACTTTC. Its protein is CASSFGGSISANVLTF.

The V gene is TRBV7-9, the J gene TRBJ1-5; D is uncertain. Trimming shortened V by 3 bases and J by 0 bases, and 9 bases separated the two germline ends. This CDR3 is 15 amino acids long. The germline gives CDR1 SEHNR, CDR2 FQNEAQ (reference sequence). CDR3 nucleotides: TGTGCCAGCAGCTTGAGCAGTTATAGCAATCAGCCCCAGCATTTT. Its protein product is CASSLSSYSNQPQHF.

The genes are TRBV6-1 and TRBJ2-5; 8 bases line up with TRBD1. CDR3 length equals 14 residues. Germline CDR1 reads MNHNS; CDR2 reads SASEGT. Trimming at V came to 6 bases and at J to 5 bases, leaving 8 bases not matched to a gene. The CDR3 sequence: CASSDGQGGETQYF. In DNA, the CDR3 is TGTGCCAGCAGCGACGGACAGGGTGGGGAGACCCAGTACTTC.

Regarding this clonotype: This may stem from a read error, because a much larger clone lies one nucleotide away. V gene TRBV7-2 combines with J gene TRBJ2-2; the match to TRBD2 covers 15 bases. Germline CDR1 SGHTA, CDR2 FQGNSA. Trimming at V came to 6 bases and at J to 7 bases, leaving 3 bases not matched to a gene. The CDR3 runs to 15 residues. CDR3 nucleotide sequence: TGTGCCAGCAGGGGACTAGCGGGAGGAAGCGGGGAGCTGTTTTTT. Amino acids: CASRGLAGGSGELFF. The variable domain in full, with the rest retrieved from reference TRBV7-2 and TRBJ2-2, is GAGVSQSPSNKVTEKGKDVELRCDPISGHTALYWYRQSLGQGLEFLIYFQGNSAPDKSGLPSDRFSAERTGGSVSTLTIQRTQQEDSAVYLCASRGLAGGSGELFFGEGSRLTVL.